These 5 T cell receptor beta chains came from one sample sequenced in a study of shared clonotypes between healthy human individuals (dated by TCRdb to about 2020). The library relied on the immunoSEQ multiplex PCR assay. TCRdb carries this immuneACCESS record with in-frame sequences only. Its versions omit some clonotypes, under half of them owing to an unresolved V gene in the studies checked, with the rest unexplained. Here the sample has just over 2,000,000 clones; 95% occur a single time. 0.1% to 0.15% of the sample lies in the top ten. Sample: naive CD4+ T cells sorted from blood. This specimen's cell subset or site label, interpreted: CD45RA+ positively selected. The receptors originated from a man aged 18 to 30 in good health.

The count of this clone is one. The chain couples TRBV5-1 to TRBJ2-7, with no clear D. V was shortened by 2 bases and J by 6 bases, with 6 bases between the two germline ends. The CDR3 spans 11 residues. Germline assignment: CDR1 SGHRS and CDR2 YFSETQ. The CDR3 region has the DNA TGCGCCAGCAGCTTCGCTACCGAGCAGTACTTC. This codes for CASSFATEQYF.

The genes are TRBV6-5 and TRBJ1-5; a possible D gene is TRBD1 (5 bases). CDR1 and CDR2 (germline): MNHEY, SVGAGI. V was pared by 6 bases and J by 2 bases, with 14 bases between. This CDR3 is built from 15 residues. The chain's CDR3 is CASRSGGGGNQPQHF. CDR3 bases: TGTGCCAGCAGGTCCGGGGGAGGGGGCAATCAGCCCCAGCATTTT.

V and J are TRBV6-1 and TRBJ1-1, with 7 positions matching TRBD1. The CDR3 covers 15 residues. The V gene end was trimmed by 6 bases and the J gene end by 5 bases; junction bases not matched to a gene: 12. Germline V gene data show CDR1 as MNHNS and CDR2 as SASEGT. The CDR3 region has the DNA TGTGCCAGCAGCCATACAGCAGGGGGAAGAACTGAAGCTTTCTTT. It specifies CASSHTAGGRTEAFF.

This clone came up once. This chain connects TRBV2 to TRBJ2-7, with TRBD1 matching 8 bases. Looked up from germline, CDR1 is SNHLY and CDR2 is FYNNEI. The CDR3 covers 15 residues. With 6 bases clipped from V and 4 bases from J, the junction kept 11 bases outside the gene matches. CDR3 residues: CASSPERTGKYEQYF. The CDR3 nucleotides are TGTGCCAGCAGCCCGGAGCGGACAGGGAAATACGAGCAGTACTTC.

As to this clone: This specimen includes other DNA sequences encoding the same CDR3. The chain recombines TRBV6-5 with TRBJ1-1; weak D call: TRBD1 (5 bases). Trimming pared 6 bases from V and 3 bases from J, leaving 5 bases between. CDR1 MNHEY and CDR2 SVGAGI come from the germline V gene. The CDR3 extends over 11 amino acids. CDR3 in DNA: TGTGCCAGCAGGGGGGACACTGAAGCTTTCTTT. Translation gives CASRGDTEAFF.